The sequence of this TCR beta chain was determined in a study of blood T cell repertoires in COVID-19. The protocol was immunoSEQ multiplex PCR, while the TCRdb copy is restricted to in-frame clones and leaves out a portion. The sample gives 300,000 to 350,000 clones, roughly 90% of which show up once; approximately 6.8% is in the top ten. The table lists this clone with a count of one. The CDR3 runs 15 residues. The V gene's germline CDR1 is MGHRA and CDR2 YSYEKL. The V end was cut by 2 bases, the J end by 0 bases, with 7 bases between. The specimen sequenced was peripheral blood. V is TRBV4-1 and J is TRBJ2-2; the D gene is possibly TRBD1 (6 bases). This TCR was recovered from a woman aged 25 to 45 with COVID-19, enrolled during active disease. The CDR3 spells CASSQRTANTGELFF. DNA of the CDR3: TGCGCCAGCAGCCAAAGGACAGCGAACACCGGGGAGCTGTTTTTT.